This T cell receptor beta chain is drawn from a study of blood T cell repertoires in COVID-19. About the research overall: T cells, B-cell-depleted T cells, or PBMCs supplied cDNA or gDNA.

Profiled with immunoSEQ multiplex PCR; TCRdb holds only in-frame clones, not every one. Counted here are 390,000 or so clones, 80% to 90% occurring once; the ten biggest clones make up roughly 1.4%. V was shortened by 9 bases and J by 1 base, with 9 bases between the two germline ends. CDR3 length: 12 amino acids. Germline assignment: CDR1 ENHRY and CDR2 SYGVKD. The source of this sequence is a woman aged 30 to 39 with active or convalescent COVID-19. V and J are TRBV10-3 and TRBJ1-1; possible D gene TRBD1, 5 bases. Specimen: peripheral blood. The CDR3 sequence is CAISGQNTEAFF. As DNA, the CDR3 is TGTGCCATATCCGGACAGAACACTGAAGCTTTCTTT.